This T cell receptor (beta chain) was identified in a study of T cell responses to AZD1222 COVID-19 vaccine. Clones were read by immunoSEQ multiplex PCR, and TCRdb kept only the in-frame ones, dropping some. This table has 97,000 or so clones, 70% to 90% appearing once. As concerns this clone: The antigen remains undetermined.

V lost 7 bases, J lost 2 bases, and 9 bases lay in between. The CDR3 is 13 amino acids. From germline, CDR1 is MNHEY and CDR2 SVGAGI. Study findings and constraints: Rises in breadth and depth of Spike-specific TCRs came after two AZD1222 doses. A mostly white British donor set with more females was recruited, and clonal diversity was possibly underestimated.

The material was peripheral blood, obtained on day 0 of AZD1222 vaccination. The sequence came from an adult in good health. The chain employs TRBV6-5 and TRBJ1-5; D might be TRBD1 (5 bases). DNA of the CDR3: TGTGCCAGCAAGGGAGGGGGCAATCAGCCCCAGCATTTT. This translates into CASKGGGNQPQHF.